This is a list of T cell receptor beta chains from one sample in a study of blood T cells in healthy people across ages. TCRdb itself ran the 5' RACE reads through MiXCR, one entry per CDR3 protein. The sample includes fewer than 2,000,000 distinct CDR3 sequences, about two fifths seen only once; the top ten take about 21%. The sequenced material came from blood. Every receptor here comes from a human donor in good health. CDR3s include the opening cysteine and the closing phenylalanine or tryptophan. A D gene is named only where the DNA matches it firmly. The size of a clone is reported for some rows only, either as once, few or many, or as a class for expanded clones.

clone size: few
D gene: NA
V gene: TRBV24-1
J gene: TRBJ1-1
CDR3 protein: CATSDLNRGKNTEAFF
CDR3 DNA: TGTGCCACCAGTGATTTGAATAGGGGGAAGAACACTGAAGCTTTCTTT

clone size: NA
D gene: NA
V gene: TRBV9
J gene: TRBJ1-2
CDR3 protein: CASSTVTGLSGYTF
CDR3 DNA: TGTGCCAGCAGCACGGTGACAGGCCTCTCGGGCTACACCTTC

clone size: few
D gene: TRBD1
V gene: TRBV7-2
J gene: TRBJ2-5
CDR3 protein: CASSRRLGTGLRETQYF
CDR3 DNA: TGTGCCAGCAGCCGGCGGTTGGGGACAGGGTTGAGGGAGACCCAGTACTTC

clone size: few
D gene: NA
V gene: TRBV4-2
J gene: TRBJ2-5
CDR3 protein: CASSQNLRGTQYF
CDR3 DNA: TGTGCCAGCAGCCAAAACCTTCGTGGGACCCAGTACTTC

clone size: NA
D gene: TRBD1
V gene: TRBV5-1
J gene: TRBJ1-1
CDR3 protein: CASSATGTGNTEAFF
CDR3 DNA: TGCGCCAGCAGCGCGACCGGGACAGGGAACACTGAAGCTTTCTTT

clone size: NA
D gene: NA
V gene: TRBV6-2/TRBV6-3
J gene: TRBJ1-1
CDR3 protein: CASSPLLSEGGSRTSAEAFF
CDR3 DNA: TGTGCCAGCAGTCCCCTCCTTTCTGAAGGGGGATCAAGGACGAGCGCTGAAGCTTTCTTT

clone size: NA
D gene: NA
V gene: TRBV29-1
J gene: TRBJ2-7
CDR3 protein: CSVGRAYEQYF
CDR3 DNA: TGCAGCGTTGGACGGGCCTACGAGCAGTACTTC

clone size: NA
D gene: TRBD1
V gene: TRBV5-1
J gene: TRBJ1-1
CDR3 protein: CASSLVGPRQGLEEAFF
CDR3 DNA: TGCGCCAGCAGCTTGGTAGGTCCCCGACAGGGGCTCGAGGAAGCTTTCTTT

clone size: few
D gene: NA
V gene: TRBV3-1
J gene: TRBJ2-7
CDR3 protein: CASSQDTGSHYEQYF
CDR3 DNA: TGTGCCAGCAGCCAAGATACTGGGAGCCACTACGAGCAGTACTTC

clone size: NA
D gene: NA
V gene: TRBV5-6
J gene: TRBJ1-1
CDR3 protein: CASHRGNTEAFF
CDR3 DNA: TGTGCCAGTCATAGGGGGAACACTGAAGCTTTCTTT

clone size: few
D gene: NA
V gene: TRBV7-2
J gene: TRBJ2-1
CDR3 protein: CASSLVGSGPYNEQFF
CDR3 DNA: TGTGCCAGCAGCTTAGTTGGGTCAGGGCCCTACAATGAGCAGTTCTTC

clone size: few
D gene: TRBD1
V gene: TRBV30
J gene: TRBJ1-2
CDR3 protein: CAWSSDRGYGYTF
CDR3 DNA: TGTGCCTGGAGTAGTGACAGGGGGTACGGCTACACCTTC

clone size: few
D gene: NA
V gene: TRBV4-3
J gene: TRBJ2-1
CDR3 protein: CASSQESYGRGGIYNEQFF
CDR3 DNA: TGCGCCAGCAGCCAAGAGTCCTATGGCAGGGGGGGGATCTACAATGAGCAGTTCTTC

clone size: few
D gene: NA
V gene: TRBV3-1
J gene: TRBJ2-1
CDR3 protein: CASSQGLGGAWQFF
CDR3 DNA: TGTGCCAGCAGCCAAGGCTTGGGGGGGGCCTGGCAGTTCTTC

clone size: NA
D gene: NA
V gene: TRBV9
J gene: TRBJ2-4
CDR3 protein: CASSVDASQAKNIQYF
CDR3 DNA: TGTGCCAGCAGCGTAGATGCTAGCCAAGCCAAAAACATTCAGTACTTC

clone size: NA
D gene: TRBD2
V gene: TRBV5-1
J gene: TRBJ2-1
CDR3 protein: CASSFLPLQRGGSIGNEQFF
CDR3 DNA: TGCGCCAGCAGCTTCCTTCCTCTACAGCGGGGGGGCTCTATAGGCAATGAGCAGTTCTTC

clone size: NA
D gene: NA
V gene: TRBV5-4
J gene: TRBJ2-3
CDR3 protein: CASSPTPARGSEKLYF
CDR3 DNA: TGTGCCAGCAGCCCGACCCCCGCCAGGGGCAGTGAAAAACTGTATTTT

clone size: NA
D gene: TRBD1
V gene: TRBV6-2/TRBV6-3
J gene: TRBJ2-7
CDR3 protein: CASRPIRDRASYEQYF
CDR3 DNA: TGTGCCAGCAGACCCATCCGGGACAGGGCCTCCTACGAGCAGTACTTC

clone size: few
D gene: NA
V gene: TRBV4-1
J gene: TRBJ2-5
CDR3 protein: CASSQLSGFSGQETQYF
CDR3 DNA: TGCGCCAGCAGCCAATTATCAGGATTTAGCGGCCAAGAGACCCAGTACTTC

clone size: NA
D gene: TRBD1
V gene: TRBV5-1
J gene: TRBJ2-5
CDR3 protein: CASSLTGGPVETQYF
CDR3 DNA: TGCGCCAGCAGCTTGACAGGGGGGCCCGTAGAGACCCAGTACTTC

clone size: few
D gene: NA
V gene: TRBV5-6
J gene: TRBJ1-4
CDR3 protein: CASSLADGEKLFF
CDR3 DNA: TGTGCCAGCAGCTTGGCGGATGGGGAAAAACTGTTTTTT

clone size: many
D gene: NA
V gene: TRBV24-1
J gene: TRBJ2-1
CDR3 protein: CATSDSYEQFF
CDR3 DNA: TGTGCCACCAGTGATAGTTATGAGCAGTTCTTC

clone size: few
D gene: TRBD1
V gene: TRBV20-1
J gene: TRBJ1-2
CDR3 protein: CSAGPYRGSYGYTF
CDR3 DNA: TGCAGTGCTGGACCTTACAGGGGATCCTATGGCTACACCTTC

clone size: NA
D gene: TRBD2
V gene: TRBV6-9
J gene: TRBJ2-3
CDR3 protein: CASSWTSGDGTDTQYF
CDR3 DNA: TGTGCCAGCAGTTGGACTAGCGGGGATGGCACAGATACGCAGTATTTT

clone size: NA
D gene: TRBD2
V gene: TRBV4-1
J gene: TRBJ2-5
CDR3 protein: CASSQVAGGISNEQYF
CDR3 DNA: TGCGCCAGCAGCCAAGTCGCGGGGGGGATCTCCAATGAGCAGTACTTC

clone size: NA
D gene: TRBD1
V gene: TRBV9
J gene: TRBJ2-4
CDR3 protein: CASSVGLGTGAGIQYF
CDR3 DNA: TGTGCCAGCAGCGTAGGTTTGGGGACAGGGGCTGGCATTCAGTACTTC

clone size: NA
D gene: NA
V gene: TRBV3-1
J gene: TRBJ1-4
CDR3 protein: CASSQDRGFSEKLFF
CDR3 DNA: TGTGCCAGCAGCCAAGATCGGGGATTTAGTGAAAAGCTGTTTTTT

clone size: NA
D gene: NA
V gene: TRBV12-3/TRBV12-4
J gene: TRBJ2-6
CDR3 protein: CASSTTRLGANVLTF
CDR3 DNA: TGTGCCAGCAGTACCACCCGGTTGGGGGCCAACGTCCTGACTTTC

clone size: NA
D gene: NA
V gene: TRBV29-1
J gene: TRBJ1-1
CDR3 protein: CSVSSGHTEAFF
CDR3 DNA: TGCAGCGTATCATCGGGGCACACTGAAGCTTTCTTT

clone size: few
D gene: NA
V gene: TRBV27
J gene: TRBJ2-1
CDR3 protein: CASSTDYEQFF
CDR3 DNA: TGTGCCAGCAGTACCGACTATGAGCAGTTCTTC

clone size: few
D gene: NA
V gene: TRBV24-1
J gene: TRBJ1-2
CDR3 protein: CATSDSQFYGYTF
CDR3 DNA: TGTGCCACCAGTGATTCGCAGTTCTATGGCTACACCTTC

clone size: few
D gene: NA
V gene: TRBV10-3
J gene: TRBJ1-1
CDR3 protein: CAITGVADTEAFF
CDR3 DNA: TGTGCCATCACGGGTGTGGCGGACACTGAAGCTTTCTTT

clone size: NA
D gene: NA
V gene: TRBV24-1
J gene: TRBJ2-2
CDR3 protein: CATRDQNTGELFF
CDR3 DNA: TGTGCCACCCGGGACCAGAACACCGGGGAGCTGTTTTTT

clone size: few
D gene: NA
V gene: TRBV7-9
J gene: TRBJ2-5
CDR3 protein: CASSFSAAGPETQYF
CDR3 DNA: TGTGCCAGCAGCTTTTCGGCGGCGGGGCCGGAGACCCAGTACTTC

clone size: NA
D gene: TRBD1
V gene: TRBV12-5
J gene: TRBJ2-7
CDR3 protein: CASGLVLGQGTYEQYF
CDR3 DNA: TGTGCTAGTGGTTTGGTCTTAGGACAGGGCACCTACGAGCAGTACTTC

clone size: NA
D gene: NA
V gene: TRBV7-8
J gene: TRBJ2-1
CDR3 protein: CATSLRQDEQFF
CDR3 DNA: TGTGCCACAAGCTTACGTCAGGATGAGCAGTTCTTC

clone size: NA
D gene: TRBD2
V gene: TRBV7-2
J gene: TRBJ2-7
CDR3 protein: CASSIGYGLVGIEQYF
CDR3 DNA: TGTGCCAGCAGCATAGGCTATGGACTAGTAGGGATCGAGCAGTACTTC

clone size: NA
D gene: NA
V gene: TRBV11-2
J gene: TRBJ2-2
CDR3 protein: CASSPIVTGELFF
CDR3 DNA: TGTGCCAGCAGCCCTATCGTAACCGGGGAGCTGTTTTTT

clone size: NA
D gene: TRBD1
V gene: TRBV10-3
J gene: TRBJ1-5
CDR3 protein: CAIRRTGDSNQPQHF
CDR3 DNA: TGTGCCATCAGAAGGACAGGAGATAGCAATCAGCCCCAGCATTTT

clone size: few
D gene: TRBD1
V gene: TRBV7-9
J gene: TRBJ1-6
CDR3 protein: CASQMGQLNSPLHF
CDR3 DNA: TGTGCCTCACAAATGGGACAGCTTAATTCACCCCTCCACTTT

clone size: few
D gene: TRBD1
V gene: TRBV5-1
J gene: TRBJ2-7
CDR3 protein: CASSLTGQDSYEQYF
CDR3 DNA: TGCGCCAGCAGCTTGACAGGACAGGACTCCTACGAGCAGTACTTC

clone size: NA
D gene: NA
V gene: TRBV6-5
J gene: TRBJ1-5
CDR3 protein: CASRRTRFGNQPQHF
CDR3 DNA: TGTGCCAGCAGGCGCACACGATTCGGGAATCAGCCCCAGCATTTT

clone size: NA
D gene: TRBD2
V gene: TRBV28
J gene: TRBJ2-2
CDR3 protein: CASSTTSGGRTGELFF
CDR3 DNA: TGTGCCAGCAGTACAACTAGCGGGGGACGCACCGGGGAGCTGTTTTTT

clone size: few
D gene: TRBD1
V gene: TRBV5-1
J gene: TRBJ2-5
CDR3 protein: CASSRGGGYGQDEQYF
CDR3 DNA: TGCGCCAGCAGCCGAGGGGGCGGGTACGGACAAGATGAGCAGTACTTC

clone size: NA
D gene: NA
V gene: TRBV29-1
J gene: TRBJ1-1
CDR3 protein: CSVDRGRGGWGTEAFF
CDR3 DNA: TGCAGCGTTGATCGGGGCAGGGGAGGATGGGGCACTGAAGCTTTCTTT

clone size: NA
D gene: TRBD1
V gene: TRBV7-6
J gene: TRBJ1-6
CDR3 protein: CASSLEQGFYNSPLHF
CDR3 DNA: TGTGCCAGCAGTTTGGAACAGGGGTTTTATAATTCACCCCTCCACTTT

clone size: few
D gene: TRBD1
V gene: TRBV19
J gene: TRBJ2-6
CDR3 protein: CASRGRDRVLSGANVLTF
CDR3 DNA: TGTGCCAGTAGGGGTCGGGACAGGGTACTCTCTGGGGCCAACGTCCTGACTTTC